This note documents a single T cell receptor (beta chain) sequence. No antigen is known for it. This entry comes from a study of cytomegalovirus exposure and HLA in healthy donors. Study as a whole: Tens of millions of unique TCRs from HLA-typed donors were held in an early release of data.

Whole-study results and caveats: Cytomegalovirus-associated TCR beta chains were listed, numbering around 150. Accurate HLA-A and HLA-B prediction from TCR beta sequences was reported for most subjects.

V shed 3 bases, J shed 5 bases, and the junction held 3 bases outside the gene matches. Germline CDR1 is SGDLS and CDR2 is YYNGEE. This CDR3 has 13 residues. The PCR employed 60 Vbeta primers together with 13 Jbeta primers. Clones were read by immunoSEQ multiplex PCR, and TCRdb kept only the in-frame ones, dropping some. The top ten hold around 2.3% of the sample, which has about 90,000 clones, about 88% seen once. The sequence was obtained from a man aged 18 to 30 in good health and CMV-seronegative. Sample: PBMCs. The rearrangement links TRBV9 to TRBJ2-7; 9 nucleotides align to TRBD2. CDR3 sequence (DNA): TGTGCCAGCAGCGCCAGACTAGCGGACGAGCAGTACTTC. Translation gives CASSARLADEQYF.